The 2 T cell receptor beta chains presented below share a single source sample, sequenced in a study of PD-1 blockade in mismatch repair-deficient tumors. Time point reported: identical approximately 11-day culture without peptide (control). For these TCRs, the target antigens are not known. Some clones are missing from TCRdb's copy, which holds only in-frame ones; the method was immunoSEQ multiplex PCR. The sample has some 15,000 clones; just over 85% are singletons. The sample was cells cultured in vitro, taken from a patient treated with pembrolizumab. All receptors derive from an adult with mismatch repair-deficient cancer.

CDR3 sequence: CASSYTAGSDEQYF. In nucleotides, the CDR3 is TGTGCCAGCAGTTATACCGCAGGTTCGGACGAGCAGTACTTC. This rearrangement joins TRBV6-5 to TRBJ2-7; the D is unclear. The V and J ends lost 3 bases and 5 bases respectively, with 14 bases between them. Germline V gene lookup returns CDR1 MNHEY and CDR2 SVGAGI. This CDR3 is 14 amino acids long.

The chain has TRBV7-6 and TRBJ2-2; 14 bases line up with TRBD2. Losses at the gene ends were 5 bases for V and 5 bases for J; bases not matched to a gene: 4. The germline CDR1 and CDR2 sequences are SGHVS and FNYEAQ. This CDR3 region has 16 residues. This chain's CDR3 is CASSLGLAGGTGELFF. The CDR3, as DNA: TGTGCCAGCAGCCTAGGACTAGCGGGAGGTACCGGGGAGCTGTTTTTT.